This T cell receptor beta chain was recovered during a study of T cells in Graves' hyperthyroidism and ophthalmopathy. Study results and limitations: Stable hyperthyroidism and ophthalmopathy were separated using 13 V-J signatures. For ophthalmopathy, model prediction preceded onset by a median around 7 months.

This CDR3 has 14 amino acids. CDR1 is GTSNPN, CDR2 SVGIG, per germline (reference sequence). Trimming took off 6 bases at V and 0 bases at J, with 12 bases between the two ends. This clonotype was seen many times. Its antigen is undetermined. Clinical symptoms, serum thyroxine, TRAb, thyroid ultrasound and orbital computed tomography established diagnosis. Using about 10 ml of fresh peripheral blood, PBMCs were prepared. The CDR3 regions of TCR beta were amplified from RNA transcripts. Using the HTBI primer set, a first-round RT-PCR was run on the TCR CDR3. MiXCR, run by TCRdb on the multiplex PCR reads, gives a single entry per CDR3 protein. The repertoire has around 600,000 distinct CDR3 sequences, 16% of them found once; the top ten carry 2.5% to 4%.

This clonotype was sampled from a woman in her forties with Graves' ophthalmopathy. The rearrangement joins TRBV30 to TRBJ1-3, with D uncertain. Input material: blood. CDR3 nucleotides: TGTGCCTGCATCGACCTGTACTCTGGAAACACCATATATTTT. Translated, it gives CACIDLYSGNTIYF.